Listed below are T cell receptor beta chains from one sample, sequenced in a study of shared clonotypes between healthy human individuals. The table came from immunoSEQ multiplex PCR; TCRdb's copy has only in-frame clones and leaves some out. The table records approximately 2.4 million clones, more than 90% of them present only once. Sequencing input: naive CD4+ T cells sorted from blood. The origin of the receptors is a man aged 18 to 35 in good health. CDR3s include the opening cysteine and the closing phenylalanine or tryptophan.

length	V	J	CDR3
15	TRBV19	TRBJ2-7	CASSIPGAGQYEQYF
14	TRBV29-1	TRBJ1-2	CSVGVPGNNYGYTF
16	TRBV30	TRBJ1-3	CAWSSQGALSGNTIYF
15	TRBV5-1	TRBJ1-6	CASSLGQGLRSPLHF
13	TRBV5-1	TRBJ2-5	CASRRNNVETQYF
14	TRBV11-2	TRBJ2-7	CASSLKQGVYEQYF
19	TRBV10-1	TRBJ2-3	CASSDSGLAGGWSTDTQYF
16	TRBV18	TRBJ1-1	CASSLQSAQGSTEAFF
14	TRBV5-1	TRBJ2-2	CASSLGQNTGELFF
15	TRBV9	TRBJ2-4	CASSVEPGAKNIQYF
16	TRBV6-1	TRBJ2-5	CASSEMVRGRQETQYF
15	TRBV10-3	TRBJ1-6	CAISESGAGYSPLHF
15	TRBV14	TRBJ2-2	CASSQQSGITGELFF
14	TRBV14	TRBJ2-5	CASSQDRVGETQYF
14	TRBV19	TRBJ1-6	CASSIGSRDSPLHF
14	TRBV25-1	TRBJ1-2	CASSERSRPDGYTF
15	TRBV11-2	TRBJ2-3	CASSSTTSYTDTQYF
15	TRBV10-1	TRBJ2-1	CASTRGDRDDNEQFF
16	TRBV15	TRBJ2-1	CATSRGAARTTTEQFF
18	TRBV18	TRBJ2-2	CASSPLITFGPNTGELFF
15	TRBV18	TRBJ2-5	CASSPPGTGTETQYF
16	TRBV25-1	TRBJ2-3	CASSEFRLAGADTQYF
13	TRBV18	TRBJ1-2	CASSPAPNYGYTF
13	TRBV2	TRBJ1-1	CASRKQGNTEAFF
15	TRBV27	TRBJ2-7	CASSSLASPSYEQYF
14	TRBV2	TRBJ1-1	CASSQGLSNTEAFF
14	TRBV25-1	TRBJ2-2	CASRLQGEAGELFF
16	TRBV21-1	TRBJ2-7	CASNRSREENPYEQYF
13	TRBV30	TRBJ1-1	CAWSVGANTEAFF
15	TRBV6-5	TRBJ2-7	CASSYNSGSPYEQYF
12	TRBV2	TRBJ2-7	CASTLGNYEQYF